This T cell receptor (beta chain) comes out of a study of relationships among human T cell subsets. Study-level results: V, D, J usage, CDR3 length and N-additions were similar across seven subsets. Th1, Th2 and regulatory subsets overlapped substantially in CDR3 sequences.

Pooled CD4+ and CD8+ T cells were bead-selected with anti-CD45RA to get naive and transitional cells. T cell subsets were isolated with antibody-coated magnetic beads. A remark on this clonotype: Antigen unknown.

TCR alpha and beta CDR3s were amplified from mRNA by semiquantitative ARM-PCR. Exponential amplification used communal superprimers after tagged nested gene-specific primers in ARM-PCR. Nested primers were removed by exonuclease before the second PCR round. TCRdb recomputed calls from the multiplex PCR reads with MiXCR, one row per CDR3 protein. Among over 7,000 distinct CDR3 sequences, about two thirds were seen once, and the ten largest hold around half. This receptor was taken from a man aged 35 to 55 in good health. Sequenced sample: naive and transitional (CD45RA+) T cells sorted from blood.

The DNA of the CDR3 is TGCAGTGCTCTAAACCGGGACGGCGGACTTAACTATGGCTACACCTTC. It translates to CSALNRDGGLNYGYTF. The J gene is TRBJ1-2, the V gene TRBV20-1; tentative D call: TRBD1 (5 bases). Trimming stripped 5 bases from V and 1 base from J, with 20 bases between. Germline assignment: CDR1 DFQATT and CDR2 SNEGSKA (reference sequence). The CDR3 loop spans 16 amino acids.